These T cell receptor beta chains were read from a single sample in a study of somatic mutations in cytotoxic T cells in rheumatoid arthritis. Only in-frame clones appear in the TCRdb table, and some are missing; sequencing was by immunoSEQ multiplex PCR. The sample yields about 26,000 clones, over 80% seen once. The sample was CD8+ T cells sorted from blood. Receptors were obtained from a man aged 50-59 years in good health. Each CDR3 is given with its conserved first and last residue. A D gene is named only where the DNA matches it firmly. Clone sizes are given selectively: once, few, many, or a class where the clone is expanded.

V gene	J gene	clone size	D gene	CDR3 DNA	CDR3 protein
TRBV7-9	TRBJ2-7	.	TRBD2	TGTGCCAGCAGCCCCACCGGGACTAGACCCTACGAGCAGTACTTC	CASSPTGTRPYEQYF
TRBV6-1	TRBJ1-1	few	.	TGTGCCAGCAGTGACGCTTGGCCTTTAGGGGTGAACACTGAAGCTTTCTTT	CASSDAWPLGVNTEAFF
TRBV28	TRBJ1-4	.	.	TGTGCCAGCAGTTTATACCCGGCGGGCAGCCTTAATGAAAAACTGTTTTTT	CASSLYPAGSLNEKLFF
TRBV27	TRBJ2-2	.	.	TGTGCCAGCAGTTTTATGGGCCGGGACCGAGGACCCGGGGAGCTGTTTTTT	CASSFMGRDRGPGELFF
TRBV27	TRBJ2-7	.	.	TGTGCCAGCAGTTTATCGACTTGGGGCTACGAGCAGTACTTC	CASSLSTWGYEQYF
TRBV29-1	TRBJ2-5	.	TRBD2	TGCAGCGTTGTTCCCACTAGCGGGAGGGCCCAAGAGACCCAGTACTTC	CSVVPTSGRAQETQYF
TRBV7-8	TRBJ1-4	.	.	TGTGCCAGCAGCTTACTAGGGGCAAATGAAAAACTGTTTTTT	CASSLLGANEKLFF
TRBV2	TRBJ2-5	.	.	TGTGCCAGCAGGAAAAGGGATGGGGTTGAGACCCAGTACTTC	CASRKRDGVETQYF
TRBV5-8	TRBJ2-2	once	.	TGTGCCAGCAGCTTGGCACGTTCCACGTCCGCCGCGAACACCGGGGAGCTGTTTTTT	CASSLARSTSAANTGELFF
TRBV28	TRBJ2-7	.	.	TGTGCCAGCAGTTTTGTAGCGTGGAGCTCCTACGAGCAGTACTTC	CASSFVAWSSYEQYF
TRBV7-9	TRBJ1-2	.	.	TGTGCCAGCAGCTTGGGGAAAGCTAACTATGGCTACACCTTC	CASSLGKANYGYTF
TRBV12-5	TRBJ1-2	.	.	TGTGCTAGTGGTTTAGTACAGGGCAGCGGCTACACCTTC	CASGLVQGSGYTF
TRBV29-1	TRBJ1-2	once	.	TGCAGCACCGGGGGGGGGACTAACTATGGCTACACCTTC	CSTGGGTNYGYTF
TRBV28	TRBJ2-5	.	.	TGTGCCAGCAGTTTGGGCGTAGGGGTGGTCGGAGAGACCCAGTACTTC	CASSLGVGVVGETQYF
TRBV11-2	TRBJ1-1	.	TRBD1	TGTGCCAGCAGCCCAGGGGGCGCGGTAGCTTTCTTT	CASSPGGAVAFF
TRBV4-1	TRBJ2-3	.	.	TGCGCCAGCAGCCAAGAACGGGTCCCCACAGATACGCAGTATTTT	CASSQERVPTDTQYF
TRBV29-1	TRBJ2-7	.	.	TGCAGCGTTGAAGGAACCGATAATCCCTACGAGCAGTACTTC	CSVEGTDNPYEQYF
TRBV27	TRBJ2-7	.	.	TGTGCCAGCAGTCCCCTTAGCGGACTAAACTACGAGCAGTACTTC	CASSPLSGLNYEQYF
TRBV7-8	TRBJ2-5	.	.	TGTGCCAGCAGCTTAGCGCCGGGACCCCAAGAGACCCAGTACTTC	CASSLAPGPQETQYF
TRBV13	TRBJ2-6	.	.	TGTGCCAGCAGCTTATTAGATGGGGCCAACGTCCTGACTTTC	CASSLLDGANVLTF
TRBV5-5	TRBJ2-1	few	.	TGTGCCAGCAGCGGTCCAAGGAATGAGCAGTTCTTC	CASSGPRNEQFF
TRBV7-8	TRBJ2-3	.	TRBD2	TGTGCCAGCAGCGGGACCGGGACTAGCGGGAGGCTCCCCCCAGATACGCAGTATTTT	CASSGTGTSGRLPPDTQYF
TRBV11-2	TRBJ2-1	few	.	TGTGCCAGCAGCTTGGCCTCGACTTCTCCCTACTACAATGAGCAGTTCTTC	CASSLASTSPYYNEQFF
TRBV10-3	TRBJ1-2	.	TRBD1	TGTGCCGTCTCTACCGGGACAGGGGAGGCCTATGGCTACACCTTC	CAVSTGTGEAYGYTF
TRBV29-1	TRBJ1-1	.	.	TGCAGCGCGCGCCCGGGAGAGGGGCAGAACACTGAAGCTTTCTTT	CSARPGEGQNTEAFF
TRBV7-6	TRBJ2-1	.	.	TGTGCCAGCAGCTTAGATCTCGGGATAGACAATGAGCAGTTCTTC	CASSLDLGIDNEQFF
TRBV7-9	TRBJ2-7	.	TRBD1	TGTGCCAGCAGCTTAGAACAGGGGTGGAGCGAGCAGTACTTC	CASSLEQGWSEQYF
TRBV27	TRBJ2-3	.	.	TGTGCCAGCAGTTTAGGGGGCTCAGATACGCAGTATTTT	CASSLGGSDTQYF
TRBV7-9	TRBJ2-3	few	.	TGTGCCAGCAGCTTAGGGGGCAGCATCGTCACAGATACGCAGTATTTT	CASSLGGSIVTDTQYF
TRBV9	TRBJ2-3	.	.	TGTGCCTCGGGACGCGGCCACACAGATACGCAGTATTTT	CASGRGHTDTQYF
TRBV7-6	TRBJ1-2	.	.	TGTGCCAGCAGCCGGAGGACTGATTGGGGAGGCTACACCTTC	CASSRRTDWGGYTF
TRBV7-9	TRBJ1-5	few	.	TGTGCCAGCAGCTTTGGGCAGCCCCAGCATTTT	CASSFGQPQHF
TRBV28	TRBJ2-3	.	.	TGTGCCAGCAGTCTAAACCGGGGGACAGATACGCAGTATTTT	CASSLNRGTDTQYF
TRBV10-3	TRBJ1-2	.	.	TGTGCCTCCCGGACAGAGTCCTATGGCTACACCTTC	CASRTESYGYTF
TRBV5-4	TRBJ2-7	.	TRBD2	TGTGCCAGCAGCTTGAAGCGGGAGAAAGGCTACGAGCAGTACTTC	CASSLKREKGYEQYF
TRBV6-5	TRBJ2-1	.	.	TGTGCCAGCAGTTACCGGGGGAGAAGCTCCTACAATGAGCAGTTCTTC	CASSYRGRSSYNEQFF
TRBV9	TRBJ2-1	.	.	TGTGCCAGCAGCGTAGGGGGCCCCGGGGAGCAGTTCTTC	CASSVGGPGEQFF
TRBV13	TRBJ2-7	.	.	TGTGCCAGCAGCTTAAATCCCTACGAGCAGTACTTC	CASSLNPYEQYF
TRBV5-6	TRBJ1-1	once	.	TGTGCCAGCACCTTTACTTACCAGGGCGCTGAAGCTTTCTTT	CASTFTYQGAEAFF
TRBV27	TRBJ1-2	.	TRBD1	TGTGCCAGCAGCACAGGGGGTTTTAACTATGGCTACACCTTC	CASSTGGFNYGYTF
TRBV2	TRBJ2-6	.	.	TGTGCCAGTGAGCACCCTTCTGGGGCCAACGTCCTGACTTTC	CASEHPSGANVLTF
TRBV5-6	TRBJ2-1	.	TRBD2	TGTGCCAGCAGCCACCCGGGGGGTCGGGATGAGCAGTTCTTC	CASSHPGGRDEQFF
TRBV5-1	TRBJ2-6	.	.	TGCGCCAGCAGCTTAGGGCCCACTGGGGCCAACGTCCTGACTTTC	CASSLGPTGANVLTF
TRBV7-9	TRBJ2-7	.	TRBD2	TGTGCCAGCAGCTTAGCGTCGAAGTACGGCGGGAGGACTCACGAGCAGTACTTC	CASSLASKYGGRTHEQYF
TRBV5-1	TRBJ2-5	.	TRBD1	TGCGCCAGCAGCTTGTCCGTAACAGGGGGCGAGGAGACCCAGTACTTC	CASSLSVTGGEETQYF
TRBV5-1	TRBJ2-7	medium-sized	TRBD2	TGCGCCAGCAGGCCCGGCGGGGGTATACACGAGCAGTACTTC	CASRPGGGIHEQYF